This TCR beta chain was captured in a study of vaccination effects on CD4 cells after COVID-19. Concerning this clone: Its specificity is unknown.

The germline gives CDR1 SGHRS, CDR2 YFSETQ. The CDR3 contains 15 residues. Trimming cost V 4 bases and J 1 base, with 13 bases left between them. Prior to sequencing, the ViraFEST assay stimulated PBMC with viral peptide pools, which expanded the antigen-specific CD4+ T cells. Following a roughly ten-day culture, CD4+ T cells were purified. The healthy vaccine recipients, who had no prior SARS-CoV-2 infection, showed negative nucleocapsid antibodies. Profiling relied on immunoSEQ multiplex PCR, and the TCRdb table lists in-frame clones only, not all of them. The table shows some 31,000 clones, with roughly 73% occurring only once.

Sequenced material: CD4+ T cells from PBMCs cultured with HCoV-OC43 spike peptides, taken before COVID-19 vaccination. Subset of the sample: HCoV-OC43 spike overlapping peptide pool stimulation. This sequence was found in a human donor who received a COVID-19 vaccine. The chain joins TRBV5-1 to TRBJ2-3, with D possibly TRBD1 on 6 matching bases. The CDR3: CASSRGGSGTDTQYF. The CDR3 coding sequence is TGCGCCAGCAGCAGAGGGGGTTCGGGCACAGATACGCAGTATTTT.